One and the same sample provided the 18 T cell receptor beta chains below, sequenced in a study of regulatory T cells in long-lasting Graves disease. Arm-PCR with iRepertoire HTBI primers amplified the CDR3 regions for these TCR beta libraries. From the multiplex PCR reads, TCRdb called clonotypes with MiXCR, one entry per CDR3 protein. This table has around 480,000 distinct CDR3 sequences, about 17% appearing once. Described time point: newly diagnosed GD, antithyroid drugs for less than 3 months. Scientists built the TCR library using RNA that was extracted from PBMCs. The data also belong to a second study, concerning T cells in Graves' hyperthyroidism and ophthalmopathy.

Sequencing was performed on peripheral blood mononuclear cells (PBMCs), taken at new diagnosis, from a patient treated with antithyroid drugs. These receptors originate from a man aged 40-50 years with Graves disease.

The chain employs TRBV6-6 and TRBJ2-7; 9 bases match TRBD1. The CDR3 has 14 amino acids. Trimming cost V 0 bases and J 4 bases; bases outside gene matches: 1. Germline CDR1 MNHNY, CDR2 SVGAGI (reference sequence). CDR3 DNA sequence: TGTGCCAGCAGTTACTCGGGGACAGGGTACGAGCAGTACTTC. It translates to CASSYSGTGYEQYF.

V and J are TRBV13 and TRBJ2-1; D perhaps matches TRBD2 (5 bases). Trimming took off 2 bases at V and 6 bases at J, with 23 bases between the two ends. The germline V gene has CDR1 PRHDT and CDR2 FYEKMQ (reference sequence). The CDR3 is 18 amino acids. Here the CDR3 DNA reads TGTGCCAGCAGCTTAATCCCGGGGAGCGCGGGCCAAGGCAATGAGCAGTTCTTC. Amino acid sequence: CASSLIPGSAGQGNEQFF.

This clonotype has just a few counts. This may be a read error: a much more frequent sequence differs by one nucleotide. The V gene is TRBV2, the J gene TRBJ2-1, with D perhaps matching TRBD2 (6 bases). Germline assignment: CDR1 SNHLY and CDR2 FYNNEI. The CDR3 consists of 17 residues. CDR3: CASRKLAREHSYNEQSF. As DNA, the CDR3 is TGTGCCAGCAGGAAGTTAGCGCGGGAACACTCCTACAATGAGCAGTCCTTC. Based on the CDR3 plus reference TRBV2 and TRBJ2-1, the full variable domain is EPEVTQTPSHQVTQMGQEVILRCVPISNHLYFYWYRQILGQKVEFLVSFYNNEISEKSEIFDDQFSVERPDGSNFTLKIRSTKLEDSAMYFCASRKLAREHSYNEQSFGPGTRLTVL.

The V gene is TRBV2, the J gene TRBJ2-1, with TRBD2 identical over 11 bases. Germline values: CDR1 SNHLY, CDR2 FYNNEI. Trimming cost V 5 bases and J 3 bases; bases outside gene matches: 12. This CDR3 comprises 18 residues. CDR3 sequence (DNA): TGTGCCAGCAGTCGCCCAAAACTAGCGGGAGACTTCTACAATGAGCAGTTCTTC. Protein: CASSRPKLAGDFYNEQFF.

This clonotype was detected many times. The V gene is TRBV3-1, the J gene TRBJ2-7; a weak D match, TRBD2 (6 bases). The CDR3 is made up of 15 amino acids. The ends were cut back, 1 base at V and 0 bases at J, with 10 bases in the middle. Germline V CDR1 and CDR2: LGHDT, YNNKEL (reference sequence). Written as DNA, the CDR3 is TGTGCCAGCAGCCAAGTCTGGCGGGACTCCTACGAGCAGTACTTC. It is translated as CASSQVWRDSYEQYF.

There are many counts of this clonotype. The rearrangement links TRBV11-1 to TRBJ2-7; D perhaps matches TRBD1 (5 bases). V was trimmed by 6 bases and J by 7 bases, leaving 19 bases between them. The CDR3 loop spans 14 amino acids. Germline V lookup: CDR1 SGHAT, CDR2 FQDESV (reference sequence). The CDR3, as DNA: TGTGCCAGCAGAACCATCACAGGCGCACGGGAGCAGTACTTC. Encoded protein: CASRTITGAREQYF.

This clonotype showed up many times. The chain couples TRBV12-3 or TRBV12-4 to TRBJ2-3; perhaps TRBD2 as D (7 bases). V gave up 5 bases and J gave up 2 bases, with 14 bases separating them. The CDR3 has 15 residues. CDR3 sequence reads: CASSRGAGTTDTQYF. Here the CDR3 DNA reads TGTGCCAGCAGTCGGGGGGCGGGAACCACAGATACGCAGTATTTT.

This clonotype was counted at least ten times. This chain links TRBV5-1 with TRBJ1-1, with 7 bases lining up with TRBD1. With V trimmed by 5 bases and J by 1 base, 17 bases remained unmatched. In germline, CDR1 is SGHRS, CDR2 YFSETQ. The CDR3 loop spans 18 amino acids. The CDR3 sequence is CASRKGTDKTLSNTEAFF. The CDR3 region has the DNA TGCGCCAGCAGAAAAGGGACAGATAAAACCTTATCGAACACTGAAGCTTTCTTT.

This clonotype was detected ten times or more. This chain uses TRBV5-4 with TRBJ2-5; 16 bases fit TRBD2. The V gene's germline CDR1 is SGHNT and CDR2 YYREEE (reference sequence). The CDR3 is made up of 18 amino acids. V shed 0 bases, J shed 5 bases, and the junction held 7 bases outside the gene matches. The CDR3 coding sequence is TGTGCCAGCAGCTTGGTTGGGACTAGCGGGAGGGCCAGGGAGACCCAGTACTTC. Translation gives CASSLVGTSGRARETQYF.

This chain links TRBV4-2 with TRBJ1-3; D gene unclear. The CDR3 is made up of 15 amino acids. Per the germline V gene, CDR1 is LGHNA and CDR2 is YNFKEQ. Trimming removed 3 bases from V and 0 bases from J, with 9 bases in between. The CDR3 reads CASSQVEPSGNTIYF. The CDR3, as DNA: TGTGCCAGCAGCCAGGTGGAGCCCTCTGGAAACACCATATATTTT.

This clonotype was recorded at least ten times. The chain combines TRBV6-1 with TRBJ2-5; D call uncertain. The CDR3 contains 13 residues. Germline V CDR1 and CDR2: MNHNS, SASEGT. Trimming left V 8 bases short and J 4 bases short, with 14 bases between. The CDR3 nucleotides are TGTGCCAGCCTTACTCTGGTGGGAGAGACCCAGTACTTC. This codes for CASLTLVGETQYF.

This clonotype has a count of ten or more. The chain is built from TRBV11-3 and TRBJ2-5, with 8 nucleotides matching TRBD1. The CDR3 is made up of 14 amino acids. Germline CDR1 and CDR2: SGHNT and YENEEA. The ends lost 3 bases at V and 6 bases at J; junction bases unmatched: 6. Written as DNA, the CDR3 is TGTGCCAGCAGCTTGGGGACAGGTCGGCAGACCCAGTACTTC. It translates to CASSLGTGRQTQYF.

This clonotype was seen ten or more times. This rearrangement joins TRBV3-1 to TRBJ1-1; tentative D call: TRBD1 (5 bases). The CDR3 loop spans 12 amino acids. With 5 bases removed from V and 4 bases from J, the gap between germline ends came to 8 bases. CDR1 and CDR2 (germline): LGHDT, YNNKEL (reference sequence). The CDR3 nucleotides are TGTGCCAGCAGCTTCAGGGCCACTGAAGCTTTCTTT. It encodes CASSFRATEAFF.

This clonotype has more than one count but fewer than ten. This sequence joins TRBV10-3 and TRBJ2-3; the D gene is possibly TRBD2 (6 bases). The germline gives CDR1 ENHRY, CDR2 SYGVKD. The CDR3 sequence is 12 residues long. V dropped 5 bases and J dropped 4 bases, with 7 bases sitting between them. The CDR3 sequence is CAISQRADTQYF. CDR3 in DNA: TGTGCCATCAGTCAGCGGGCAGATACGCAGTATTTT.

The table lists this clonotype with many counts. The V gene is TRBV7-3, the J gene TRBJ2-1; no definite D call. The V and J ends lost 0 bases and 5 bases respectively, with 5 bases between them. Germline loops: CDR1 SGHTA, CDR2 FQGTGA. This CDR3 has 13 residues. CDR3 sequence (DNA): TGTGCCAGCAGCTTAACAAGGGACAATGAGCAGTTCTTC. This codes for CASSLTRDNEQFF.

A few counts support this clonotype. The chain carries TRBV15 and TRBJ1-5; no clear D gene. In germline, CDR1 is LNHNV, CDR2 YYDKDF (reference sequence). Deletions cut 0 bases from V and 9 bases from J, with 9 bases between. This CDR3 has 13 residues. The CDR3 spells CATSRDPFGPQHF. The DNA of the CDR3 is TGTGCCACCAGCAGAGACCCTTTTGGGCCCCAGCATTTT.

This clonotype was seen ten or more times. The V and J genes are TRBV5-1 and TRBJ2-4; no clear D gene. Germline CDR1 SGHRS, CDR2 YFSETQ. V lost 4 bases and J lost 0, with 11 bases in between. The CDR3 loop spans 15 amino acids. CDR3 protein: CASSPPSGAKNIQYF. The CDR3 bases are TGCGCCAGCAGCCCTCCGTCGGGAGCCAAAAACATTCAGTACTTC.

This clonotype has just a few counts. The CDR3 loop reads CASSLVETRVDTQYF. The CDR3 DNA reads as TGTGCCAGCAGCTTGGTCGAGACTCGTGTAGATACGCAGTATTTT. The chain recombines TRBV5-5 with TRBJ2-3; D gene ambiguous. The CDR3 is made up of 15 amino acids. V lost 0 bases to trimming and J lost 5 bases, with 13 bases between them. Germline CDR1 reads SGHKS; CDR2 reads YYEKEE (reference sequence). Full variable domain (remainder filled in from reference TRBV5-5 and TRBJ2-3): DAGVTQSPTHLIKTRGQQVTLRCSPISGHKSVSWYQQVLGQGPQFIFQYYEKEERGRGNFPDRFSARQFPNYSSELNVNALLLGDSALYLCASSLVETRVDTQYFGPGTRLTVL.